Reported below is one TCR beta chain. Its antigen is currently unknown. This sample is drawn from a study of T cells in Graves' hyperthyroidism and ophthalmopathy. This CDR3 contains 14 residues. Trimming stripped 1 base from V and 4 bases from J, with 7 bases between. Looked up from germline, CDR1 is SGHAT and CDR2 is FQNNGV. Cells are PBMCs isolated from about 10 ml of fresh blood. Overall study results and limits: Most clonotypes expanded in thyroid above 0.001 were likewise present in blood. Ophthalmopathy onset followed model prediction by a median approximately 6.2 months.

TCR beta CDR3 region amplification was performed from RNA transcripts. HTBI primers were used for first-round RT-PCR of the TCR CDR3. TCRdb reanalysed the multiplex PCR reads using MiXCR and keeps one entry per CDR3 protein. The sample carries around 400,000 distinct CDR3 sequences, less than 20% recorded once. The receptor comes from a woman under 30 with Graves' hyperthyroidism that later progressed to Graves' ophthalmopathy. The chain employs TRBV11-2 and TRBJ2-2, with unresolved D. The sequencing sample was made of blood. Here the CDR3 DNA reads TGTGCCAGCAGCTTAGGGGAACTCACCGGGGAGCTGTTTTTT. It encodes CASSLGELTGELFF.